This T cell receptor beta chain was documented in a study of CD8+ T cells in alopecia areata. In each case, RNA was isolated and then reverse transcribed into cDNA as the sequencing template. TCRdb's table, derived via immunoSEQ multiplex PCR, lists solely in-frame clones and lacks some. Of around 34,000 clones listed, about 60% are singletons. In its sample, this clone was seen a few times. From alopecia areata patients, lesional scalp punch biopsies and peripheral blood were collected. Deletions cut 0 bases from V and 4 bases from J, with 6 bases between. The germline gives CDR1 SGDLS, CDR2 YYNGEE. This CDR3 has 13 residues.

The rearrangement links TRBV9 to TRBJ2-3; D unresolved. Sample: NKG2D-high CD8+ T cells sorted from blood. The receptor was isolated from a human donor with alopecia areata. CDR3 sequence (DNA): TGTGCCAGCAGCGTAGAGGTCCCAGATACGCAGTATTTT. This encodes CASSVEVPDTQYF.